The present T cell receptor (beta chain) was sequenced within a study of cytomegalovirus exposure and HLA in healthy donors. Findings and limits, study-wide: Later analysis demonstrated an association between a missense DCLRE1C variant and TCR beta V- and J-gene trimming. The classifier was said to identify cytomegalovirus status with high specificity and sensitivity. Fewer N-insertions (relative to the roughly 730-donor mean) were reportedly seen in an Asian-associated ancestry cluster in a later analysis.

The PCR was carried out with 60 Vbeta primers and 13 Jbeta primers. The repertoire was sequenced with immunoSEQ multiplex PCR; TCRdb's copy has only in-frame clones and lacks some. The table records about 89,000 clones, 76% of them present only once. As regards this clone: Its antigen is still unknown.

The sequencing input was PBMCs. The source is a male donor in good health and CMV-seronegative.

As DNA, the CDR3 is TGTGCCAGCAGGCCACCATCGATACAGGGAAATGGGCGCTATGGCTACACCTTC. It is translated as CASRPPSIQGNGRYGYTF. The chain uses TRBV7-2 and TRBJ1-2; TRBD1 is a possible D gene (6 bases). Between the trimmed V and J ends, which lost 6 bases and 4 bases, there was a span of 27 bases. In germline, CDR1 is SGHTA, CDR2 FQGNSA. The CDR3 loop spans 18 amino acids.